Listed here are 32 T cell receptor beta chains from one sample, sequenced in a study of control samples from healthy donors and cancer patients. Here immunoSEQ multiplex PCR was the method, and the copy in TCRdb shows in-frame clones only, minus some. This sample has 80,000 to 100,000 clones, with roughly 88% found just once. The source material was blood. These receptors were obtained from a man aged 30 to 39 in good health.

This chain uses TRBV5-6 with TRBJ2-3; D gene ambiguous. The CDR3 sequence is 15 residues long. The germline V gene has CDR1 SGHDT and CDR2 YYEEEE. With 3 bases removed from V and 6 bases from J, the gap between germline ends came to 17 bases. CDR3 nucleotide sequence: TGTGCCAGCAGCTATTCCCTTCTCGGTTTCGATACGCAGTATTTT. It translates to CASSYSLLGFDTQYF.

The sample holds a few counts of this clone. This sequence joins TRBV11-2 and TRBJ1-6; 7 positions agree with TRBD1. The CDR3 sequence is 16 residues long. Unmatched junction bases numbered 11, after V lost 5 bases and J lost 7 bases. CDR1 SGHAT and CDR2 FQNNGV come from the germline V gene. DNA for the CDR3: TGTGCCAGCAGCCTAGGGGGGACAGTGAGGAATTCACCCCTCCACTTT. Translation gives CASSLGGTVRNSPLHF.

CDR3 region: CASRGLNTEAFF. The CDR3 DNA reads as TGTGCCAGCAGGGGACTGAACACTGAAGCTTTCTTT. The rearrangement links TRBV28 to TRBJ1-1; maybe TRBD1 (5 bases). The germline V and J ends were trimmed by 6 bases and 0 bases, with 5 bases remaining between them. CDR3 length equals 12 residues. Germline loops: CDR1 MDHEN, CDR2 SYDVKM.

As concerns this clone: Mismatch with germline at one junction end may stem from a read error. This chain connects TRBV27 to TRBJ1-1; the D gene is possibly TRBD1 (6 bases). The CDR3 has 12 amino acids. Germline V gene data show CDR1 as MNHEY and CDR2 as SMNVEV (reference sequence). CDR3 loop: CASSRGDTEAFF. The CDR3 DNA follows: TGTGCCAGCAGTCGTGGGGACACCGAAGCTTTCTTT.

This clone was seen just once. The CDR3 nucleotides are TGTGCCAGTAGTGTATCCAGGGGAACGAACACTGAAGCTTTCTTT. Translated: CASSVSRGTNTEAFF. The rearrangement joins TRBV19 to TRBJ1-1; D possibly corresponds to TRBD1 (6 bases). V dropped 5 bases and J dropped 1 base, with 14 bases sitting between them. Germline values: CDR1 LNHDA, CDR2 SQIVND (reference sequence). The CDR3 is 15 residues long.

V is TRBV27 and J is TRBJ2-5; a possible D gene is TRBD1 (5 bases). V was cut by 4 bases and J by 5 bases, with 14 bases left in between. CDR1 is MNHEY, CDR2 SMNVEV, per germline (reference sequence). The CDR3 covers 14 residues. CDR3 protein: CASSYLGAQETQYF. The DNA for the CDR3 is TGTGCCAGCAGTTATCTAGGGGCGCAGGAGACCCAGTACTTC.

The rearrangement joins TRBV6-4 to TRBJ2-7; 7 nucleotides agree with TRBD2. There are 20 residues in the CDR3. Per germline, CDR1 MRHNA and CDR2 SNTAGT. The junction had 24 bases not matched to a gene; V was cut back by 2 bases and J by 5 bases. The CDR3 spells CASSDPPLGCGSSPCDEQYF. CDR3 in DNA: TGTGCCAGCAGTGACCCCCCCCTTGGTTGCGGGAGCTCCCCGTGTGACGAGCAGTACTTC.

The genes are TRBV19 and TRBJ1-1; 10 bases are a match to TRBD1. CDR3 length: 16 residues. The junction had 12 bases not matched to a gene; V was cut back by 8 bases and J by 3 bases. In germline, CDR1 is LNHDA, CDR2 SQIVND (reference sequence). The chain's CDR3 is CASLEGDRGWYTEAFF. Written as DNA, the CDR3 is TGTGCCAGTCTCGAGGGGGACAGGGGTTGGTACACTGAAGCTTTCTTT.

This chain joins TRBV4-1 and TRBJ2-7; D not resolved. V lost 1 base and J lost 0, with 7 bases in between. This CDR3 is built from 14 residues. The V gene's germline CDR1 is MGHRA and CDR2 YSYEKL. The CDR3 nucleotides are TGCGCCAGCAGCCAAGCCCTAAGCTCCTACGAGCAGTACTTC. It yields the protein CASSQALSSYEQYF.

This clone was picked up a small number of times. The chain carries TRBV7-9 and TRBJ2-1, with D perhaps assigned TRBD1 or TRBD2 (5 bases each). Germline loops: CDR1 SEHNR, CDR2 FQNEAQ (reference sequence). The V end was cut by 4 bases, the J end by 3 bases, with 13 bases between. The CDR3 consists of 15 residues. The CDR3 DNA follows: TGTGCCAGCAGCTCAACCGGGACCCACTACAATGAGCAGTTCTTC. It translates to CASSSTGTHYNEQFF.

The CDR3 DNA follows: TGTGCCACCAGCAGGGGGCAGGGGAATCAGCCCCAGCATTTT. Amino acids: CATSRGQGNQPQHF. The genes are TRBV15 and TRBJ1-5, with D possibly matching TRBD1 (6 bases). The CDR3 is 14 amino acids. Germline V gene lookup returns CDR1 LNHNV and CDR2 YYDKDF (reference sequence). V lost 3 bases and J 4 bases, leaving 10 bases between the germline ends. Drawing the rest from reference TRBV15 and TRBJ1-5, the complete variable domain is DAMVIQNPRYQVTQFGKPVTLSCSQTLNHNVMYWYQQKSSQAPKLLFHYYDKDFNNEADTPDNFQSRRPNTSFCFLDIRSPGLGDTAMYLCATSRGQGNQPQHFGDGTRLSIL.

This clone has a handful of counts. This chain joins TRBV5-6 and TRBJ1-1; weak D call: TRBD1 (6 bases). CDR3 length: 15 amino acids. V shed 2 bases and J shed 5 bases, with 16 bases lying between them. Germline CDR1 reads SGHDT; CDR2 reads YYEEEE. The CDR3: CASSFFQGSRTEAFF. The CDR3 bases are TGTGCCAGCAGCTTTTTTCAGGGGTCGAGGACTGAAGCTTTCTTT.

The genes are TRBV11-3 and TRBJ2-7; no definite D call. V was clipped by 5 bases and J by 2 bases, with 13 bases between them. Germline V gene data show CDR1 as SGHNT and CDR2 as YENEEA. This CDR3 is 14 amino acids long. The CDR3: CASSPRREAYEQYF. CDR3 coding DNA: TGTGCCAGCAGCCCCCGCCGAGAGGCCTACGAGCAGTACTTC.

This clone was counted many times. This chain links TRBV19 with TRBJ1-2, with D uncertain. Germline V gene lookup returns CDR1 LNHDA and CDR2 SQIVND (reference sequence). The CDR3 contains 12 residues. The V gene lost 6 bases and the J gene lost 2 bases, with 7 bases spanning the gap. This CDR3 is CASRDHNYGYTF. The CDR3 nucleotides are TGTGCCAGTAGAGACCACAACTATGGCTACACCTTC.

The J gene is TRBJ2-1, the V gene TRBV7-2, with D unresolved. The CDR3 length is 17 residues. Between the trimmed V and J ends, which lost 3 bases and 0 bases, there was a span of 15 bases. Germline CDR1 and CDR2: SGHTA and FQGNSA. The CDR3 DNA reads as TGTGCCAGCAGCTTCAAGGCGGTCATGAGCTCCTACAATGAGCAGTTCTTC. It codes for CASSFKAVMSSYNEQFF.

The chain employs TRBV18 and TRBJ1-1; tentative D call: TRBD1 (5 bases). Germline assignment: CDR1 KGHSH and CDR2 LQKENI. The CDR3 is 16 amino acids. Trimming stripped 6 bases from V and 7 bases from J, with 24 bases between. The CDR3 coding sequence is TGTGCCAGCTCGTTTAGCCGGGACCTAGGGGTTGGTGAAGCTTTCTTT. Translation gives CASSFSRDLGVGEAFF.

CDR3 bases: TGTGCCAGCAGCCCGACAGGTCGGACCTACGAGCAGTACTTC. This sequence encodes CASSPTGRTYEQYF. The J gene is TRBJ2-7, the V gene TRBV7-9, with a tentative D call TRBD1 (6 bases). This CDR3 spans 14 amino acids. V was shortened by 5 bases and J by 2 bases, with 13 bases between the two germline ends. Germline CDR1 is SEHNR and CDR2 is FQNEAQ (reference sequence).

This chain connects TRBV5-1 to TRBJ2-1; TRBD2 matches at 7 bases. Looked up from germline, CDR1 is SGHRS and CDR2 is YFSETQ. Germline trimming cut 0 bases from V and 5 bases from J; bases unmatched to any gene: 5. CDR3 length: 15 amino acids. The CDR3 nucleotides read TGCGCCAGCAGCTTGGTTCGCGGACTAGACAATGAGCAGTTCTTC. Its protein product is CASSLVRGLDNEQFF.

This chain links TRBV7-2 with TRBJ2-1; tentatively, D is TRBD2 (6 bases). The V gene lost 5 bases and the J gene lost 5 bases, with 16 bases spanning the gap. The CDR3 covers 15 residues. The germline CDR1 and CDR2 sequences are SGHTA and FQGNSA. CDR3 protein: CASSIMGGLHNEQFF. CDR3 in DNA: TGTGCCAGCAGCATAATGGGGGGACTCCACAATGAGCAGTTCTTC.

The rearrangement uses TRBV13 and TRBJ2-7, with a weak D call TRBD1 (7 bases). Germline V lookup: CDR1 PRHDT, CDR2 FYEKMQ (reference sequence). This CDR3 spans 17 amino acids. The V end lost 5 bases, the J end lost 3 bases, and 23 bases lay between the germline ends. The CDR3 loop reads CASSLKGQEGPNYEQYF. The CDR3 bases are TGTGCCAGCAGCCTAAAAGGACAGGAGGGGCCTAACTACGAGCAGTACTTC.

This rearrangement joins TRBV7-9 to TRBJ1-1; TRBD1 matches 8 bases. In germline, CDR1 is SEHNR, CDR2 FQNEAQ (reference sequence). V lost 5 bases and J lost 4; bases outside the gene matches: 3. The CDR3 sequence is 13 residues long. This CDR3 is CASSPGGPTEAFF. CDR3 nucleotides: TGTGCCAGCAGCCCAGGGGGCCCCACTGAAGCTTTCTTT.

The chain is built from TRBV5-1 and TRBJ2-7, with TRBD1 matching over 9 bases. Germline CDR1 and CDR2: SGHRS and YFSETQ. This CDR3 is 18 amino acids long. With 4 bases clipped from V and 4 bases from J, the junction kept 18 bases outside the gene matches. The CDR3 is CASSQKQGALPNPYEQYF. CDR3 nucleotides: TGCGCCAGCAGCCAAAAACAGGGGGCCCTACCTAACCCATACGAGCAGTACTTC.

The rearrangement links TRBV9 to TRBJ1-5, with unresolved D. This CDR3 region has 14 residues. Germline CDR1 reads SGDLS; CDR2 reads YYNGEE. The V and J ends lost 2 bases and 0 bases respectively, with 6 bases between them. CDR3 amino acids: CASSVGNSNQPQHF. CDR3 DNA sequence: TGTGCCAGCAGCGTCGGCAATAGCAATCAGCCCCAGCATTTT.

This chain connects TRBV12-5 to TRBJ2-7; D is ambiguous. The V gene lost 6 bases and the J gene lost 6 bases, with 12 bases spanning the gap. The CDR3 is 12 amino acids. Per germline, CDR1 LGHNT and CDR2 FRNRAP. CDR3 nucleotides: TGTGCTAGTGGGACAAATCCAGGCGAGCAGTACTTC. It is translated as CASGTNPGEQYF.

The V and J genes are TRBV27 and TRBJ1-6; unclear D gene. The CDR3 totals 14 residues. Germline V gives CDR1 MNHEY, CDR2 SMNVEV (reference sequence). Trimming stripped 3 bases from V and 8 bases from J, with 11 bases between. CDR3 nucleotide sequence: TGTGCCAGCAGTTTTCTCGGAAGTGATTCACCCCTCCACTTT. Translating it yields CASSFLGSDSPLHF.

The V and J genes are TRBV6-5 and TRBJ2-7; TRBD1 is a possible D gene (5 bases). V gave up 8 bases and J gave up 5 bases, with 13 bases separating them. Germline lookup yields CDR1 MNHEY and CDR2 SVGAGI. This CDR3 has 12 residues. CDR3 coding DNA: TGTGCCAGCGGGGCCGTCGACCACGAGCAGTACTTC. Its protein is CASGAVDHEQYF.

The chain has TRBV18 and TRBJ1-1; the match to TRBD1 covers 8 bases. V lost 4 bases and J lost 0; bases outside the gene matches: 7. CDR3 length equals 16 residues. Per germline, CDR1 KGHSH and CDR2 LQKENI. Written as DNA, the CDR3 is TGTGCCAGCTCACGAACAGGGGGGCGAATGAACACTGAAGCTTTCTTT. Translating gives CASSRTGGRMNTEAFF.

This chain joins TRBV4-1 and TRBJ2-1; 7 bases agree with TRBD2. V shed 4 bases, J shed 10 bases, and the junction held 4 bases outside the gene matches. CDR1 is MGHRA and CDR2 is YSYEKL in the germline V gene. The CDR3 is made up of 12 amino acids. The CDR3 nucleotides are TGCGCCAGCAGCCTTACTAGCGCCGAGCAGTTCTTC. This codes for CASSLTSAEQFF.

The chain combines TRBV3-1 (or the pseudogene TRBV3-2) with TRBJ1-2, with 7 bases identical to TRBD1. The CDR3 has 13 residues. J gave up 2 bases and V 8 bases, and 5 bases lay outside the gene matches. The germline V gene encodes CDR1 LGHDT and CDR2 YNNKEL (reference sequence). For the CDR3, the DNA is TGTGCCAGCTGCCCAGGGGGGAACTATGGCTACACCTTC. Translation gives CASCPGGNYGYTF.

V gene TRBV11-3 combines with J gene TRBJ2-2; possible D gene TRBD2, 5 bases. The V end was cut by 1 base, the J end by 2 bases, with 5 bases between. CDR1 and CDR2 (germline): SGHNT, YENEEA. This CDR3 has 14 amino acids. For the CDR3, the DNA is TGTGCCAGCAGCTTAGGGACTAACACCGGGGAGCTGTTTTTT. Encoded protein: CASSLGTNTGELFF.

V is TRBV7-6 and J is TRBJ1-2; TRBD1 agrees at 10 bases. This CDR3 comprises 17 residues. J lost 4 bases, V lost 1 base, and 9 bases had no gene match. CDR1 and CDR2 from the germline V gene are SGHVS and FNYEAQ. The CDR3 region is CASSLEVPGTGAYGYTF. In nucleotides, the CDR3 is TGTGCCAGCAGCTTAGAGGTACCCGGGACAGGGGCCTATGGCTACACCTTC.

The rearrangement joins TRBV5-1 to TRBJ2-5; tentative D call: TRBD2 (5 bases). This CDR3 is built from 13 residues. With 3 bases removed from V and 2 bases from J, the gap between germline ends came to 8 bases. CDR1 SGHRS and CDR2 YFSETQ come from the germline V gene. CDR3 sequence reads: CASSSGYQETQYF. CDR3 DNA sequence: TGCGCCAGCAGCTCGGGGTATCAAGAGACCCAGTACTTC. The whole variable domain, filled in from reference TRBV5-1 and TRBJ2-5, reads KAGVTQTPRYLIKTRGQQVTLSCSPISGHRSVSWYQQTPGQGLQFLFEYFSETQRNKGNFPGRFSGRQFSNSRSEMNVSTLELGDSALYLCASSSGYQETQYFGPGTRLLVL.